Listed below are T cell receptor beta chains from one sample, sequenced in a study of Ad26.COV2.S vaccination and SARS-CoV-2 variants. Method: immunoSEQ multiplex PCR; TCRdb's copy keeps in-frame clones and lacks some. The data show 350,000 to 500,000 clones, nearly 90% seen once. This specimen was peripheral blood, taken in a trial of Ad26.COV2.S vaccine versus placebo. The receptor set was obtained from a person aged 18 to 65 who received the Ad26.COV2.S COVID-19 vaccine or a placebo. The CDR3 runs from the conserved cysteine through the conserved F or W. D genes are given only for firm matches. Some rows have no size entry. The others give once, few or many, or a class for an expanded clone.

CDR3: CASKPPGLGKSSGELFF; DNA: TGTGCCAGCAAGCCCCCTGGACTAGGGAAGAGTTCCGGGGAGCTGTTTTTT; D: TRBD2; length: 17; size: few; J: TRBJ2-2; V: TRBV2
CDR3: CASSLDPTGYHSPLHF; DNA: TGCGCCAGCAGCTTGGATCCGACAGGGTATCATTCACCCCTCCACTTT; D: TRBD1; length: 16; size: -; J: TRBJ1-6; V: TRBV5-1
CDR3: CAISESWGRENNYGYTF; DNA: TGTGCCATCAGTGAGTCTTGGGGCAGGGAGAATAACTATGGCTACACCTTC; D: -; length: 17; size: once; J: TRBJ1-2; V: TRBV10-3
CDR3: CASSQLGHLNTGELFF; DNA: TGTGCCAGCAGCCAACTCGGACACCTGAACACCGGGGAGCTGTTTTTT; D: -; length: 16; size: -; J: TRBJ2-2; V: TRBV7-2
CDR3: CASREGQGAHEQFF; DNA: TGTGCCAGCAGGGAGGGACAGGGGGCCCATGAGCAGTTCTTC; D: TRBD1; length: 14; size: few; J: TRBJ2-1; V: TRBV7-9
CDR3: CASSQVTVSNQPQHF; DNA: TGCGCCAGCAGCCAAGTAACAGTTAGCAATCAGCCCCAGCATTTT; D: -; length: 15; size: -; J: TRBJ1-5; V: TRBV4-1
CDR3: CATGGNNQPQHF; DNA: TGTGCCACGGGAGGGAACAATCAGCCCCAGCATTTT; D: -; length: 12; size: -; J: TRBJ1-5; V: TRBV19
CDR3: CATRGITDSFSNQPQHF; DNA: TGTGCCACCAGGGGGATTACCGACTCTTTTAGCAATCAGCCCCAGCATTTT; D: -; length: 17; size: -; J: TRBJ1-5; V: TRBV15
CDR3: CASLRTGGHSPLHF; DNA: TGTGCCAGCCTTAGGACAGGGGGCCATTCACCCCTCCACTTT; D: TRBD1; length: 14; size: -; J: TRBJ1-6; V: TRBV6-5
CDR3: CASNPMGGTDTQYF; DNA: TGTGCCAGCAACCCAATGGGGGGTACAGATACGCAGTATTTT; D: -; length: 14; size: -; J: TRBJ2-3; V: TRBV7-9
CDR3: CASKLVAVEADTQYF; DNA: TGCGCCAGCAAACTCGTAGCGGTTGAGGCAGATACGCAGTATTTT; D: -; length: 15; size: -; J: TRBJ2-3; V: TRBV4-3
CDR3: CASSGDTGRRETQYF; DNA: TGTGCCAGCAGCGGGGACACAGGAAGACGCGAGACCCAGTACTTC; D: -; length: 15; size: -; J: TRBJ2-5; V: TRBV7-8
CDR3: CASSFEQGIHEQYF; DNA: TGCGCCAGCAGCTTTGAACAGGGGATCCACGAGCAGTACTTC; D: TRBD1; length: 14; size: few; J: TRBJ2-7; V: TRBV5-1
CDR3: CASSSSEYEQYF; DNA: TGTGCCAGCAGTTCCTCCGAGTACGAGCAGTACTTC; D: -; length: 12; size: -; J: TRBJ2-7; V: TRBV6-2/TRBV6-3
CDR3: CAADSWDYGYTF; DNA: TGTGCCGCGGACAGTTGGGACTATGGCTACACCTTC; D: -; length: 12; size: once; J: TRBJ1-2; V: TRBV28
CDR3: CASSFVTGQHGSPLHF; DNA: TGTGCCAGCAGCTTTGTGACAGGTCAGCACGGTTCACCCCTCCACTTT; D: -; length: 16; size: once; J: TRBJ1-6; V: TRBV5-5
CDR3: CASSFLGAEQETQYF; DNA: TGCGCCAGCAGCTTTCTTGGAGCGGAACAAGAGACCCAGTACTTC; D: -; length: 15; size: -; J: TRBJ2-5; V: TRBV5-1
CDR3: CASSPPGYANTGELFF; DNA: TGTGCCAGCAGCCCTCCGGGATACGCGAACACCGGGGAGCTGTTTTTT; D: -; length: 16; size: -; J: TRBJ2-2; V: TRBV14
CDR3: CASSARDRGSLNTEAFF; DNA: TGTGCCAGCAGCGCCAGGGACAGGGGCTCTTTGAACACTGAAGCTTTCTTT; D: TRBD1; length: 17; size: -; J: TRBJ1-1; V: TRBV14
CDR3: CASSTLTGSSYNSPLHF; DNA: TGTGCCAGTAGTACCTTGACGGGAAGCTCCTATAATTCACCCCTCCACTTT; D: -; length: 17; size: -; J: TRBJ1-6; V: TRBV19
CDR3: CASSQLGGSGNTIYF; DNA: TGTGCCAGCAGCCAACTAGGGGGCTCTGGAAACACCATATATTTT; D: -; length: 15; size: -; J: TRBJ1-3; V: TRBV4-2
CDR3: CASSQGLGGSYEKLFF; DNA: TGCGCCAGCAGCCAGGGCCTGGGGGGATCCTATGAAAAACTGTTTTTT; D: -; length: 16; size: -; J: TRBJ1-4; V: TRBV4-1
CDR3: CASSWDGRVNEQFF; DNA: TGTGCCAGCAGCTGGGACGGACGGGTCAATGAGCAGTTCTTC; D: -; length: 14; size: -; J: TRBJ2-1; V: TRBV7-3
CDR3: CATGTGHFSGANVLTF; DNA: TGTGCCACCGGAACGGGACATTTCTCTGGGGCCAACGTCCTGACTTTC; D: -; length: 16; size: -; J: TRBJ2-6; V: TRBV15
CDR3: CASSEWDRGGTEAFF; DNA: TGTGCCAGCAGCGAATGGGACAGGGGTGGAACTGAAGCTTTCTTT; D: TRBD1; length: 15; size: -; J: TRBJ1-1; V: TRBV7-9
CDR3: CASSPGGGQPQHF; DNA: TGTGCCAGCAGCCCCGGGGGGGGTCAGCCCCAGCATTTT; D: -; length: 13; size: -; J: TRBJ1-5; V: TRBV2
CDR3: CASDPGTSDSDTQYF; DNA: TGCGCCAGCGATCCCGGGACTAGCGACTCAGATACGCAGTATTTT; D: TRBD2; length: 15; size: -; J: TRBJ2-3; V: TRBV5-1
CDR3: CASSQDLTTQQYF; DNA: TGTGCCAGCAGCCAAGACCTCACGACCCAGCAGTACTTC; D: -; length: 13; size: -; J: TRBJ2-7; V: TRBV14